This T cell receptor (beta chain) was recovered during a study of neurological immune-mediated disorders. Findings and limits, study-wide: The most TCR clonal expansion was seen in HTLV-1-associated myelopathy, and the least was seen in multiple sclerosis, which fell below healthy controls.

CDR1 LGHNA and CDR2 YNFKEQ come from the germline V gene. J lost 9 bases, V lost 3 bases, and 10 bases had no gene match. CDR3 length: 15 amino acids. This clonotype was recorded at least ten times. Its cognate antigen is unknown. 5'RACE with 10-nucleotide random UMIs generated the cDNA. MiXCR, run by TCRdb on the 5' RACE reads, gives a single entry per CDR3 protein. Among more than 25,000 distinct CDR3 sequences listed, about 4% were seen once. The V gene is TRBV4-2, the J gene TRBJ2-1; 8 bases align to TRBD2. This receptor was obtained from a woman aged 40 to 50 in good health. The source material was CD4+ T cells from blood. The CDR3 DNA is TGTGCCAGCAGCCAGACCTCGGGGGGGCGGTTTGAGCAGTTCTTC. The encoded protein is CASSQTSGGRFEQFF.